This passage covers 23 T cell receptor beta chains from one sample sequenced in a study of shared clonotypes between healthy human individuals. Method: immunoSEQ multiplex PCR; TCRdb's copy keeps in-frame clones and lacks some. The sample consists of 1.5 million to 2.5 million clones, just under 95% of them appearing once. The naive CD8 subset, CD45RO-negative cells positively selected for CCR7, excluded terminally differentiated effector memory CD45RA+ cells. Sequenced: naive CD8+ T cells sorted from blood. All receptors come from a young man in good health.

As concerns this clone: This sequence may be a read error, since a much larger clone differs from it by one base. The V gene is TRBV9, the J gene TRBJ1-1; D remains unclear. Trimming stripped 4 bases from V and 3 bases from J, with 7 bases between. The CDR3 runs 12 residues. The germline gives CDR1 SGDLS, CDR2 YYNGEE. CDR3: CASSFGDTEAFF. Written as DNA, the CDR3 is TGTGCCAGCAGCTTCGGGGACACTGAAGCTTTCTTT.

The CDR3 nucleotides are TGTGCCAGCAACACCTTCGGCCTGAACACTGAAGCTTTCTTT. Protein product: CASNTFGLNTEAFF. The chain employs TRBV28 and TRBJ1-1; D gene unclear. The V end was cut by 7 bases, the J end by 0 bases, with 12 bases between. This CDR3 has 14 residues. Germline V gene data show CDR1 as MDHEN and CDR2 as SYDVKM.

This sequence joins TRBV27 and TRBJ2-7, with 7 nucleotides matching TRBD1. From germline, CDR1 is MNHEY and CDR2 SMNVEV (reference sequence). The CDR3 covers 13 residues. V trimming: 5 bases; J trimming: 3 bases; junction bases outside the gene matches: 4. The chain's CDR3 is CASSHRGVYEQYF. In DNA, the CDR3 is TGTGCCAGCAGTCACAGGGGAGTCTACGAGCAGTACTTC.

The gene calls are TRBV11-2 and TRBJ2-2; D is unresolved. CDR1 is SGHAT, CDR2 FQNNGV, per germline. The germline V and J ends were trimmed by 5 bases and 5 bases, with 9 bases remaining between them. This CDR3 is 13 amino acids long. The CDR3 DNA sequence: TGTGCCAGCAGCCACTTCCCTACCGGGGAGCTGTTTTTT. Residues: CASSHFPTGELFF. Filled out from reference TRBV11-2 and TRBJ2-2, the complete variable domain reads EAGVAQSPRYKIIEKRQSVAFWCNPISGHATLYWYQQILGQGPKLLIQFQNNGVVDDSQLPKDRFSAERLKGVDSTLKIQPAKLEDSAVYLCASSHFPTGELFFGEGSRLTVL.

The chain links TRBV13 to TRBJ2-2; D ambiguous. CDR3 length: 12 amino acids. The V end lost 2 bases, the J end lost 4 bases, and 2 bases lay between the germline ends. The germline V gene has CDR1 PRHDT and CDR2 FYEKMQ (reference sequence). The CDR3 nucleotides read TGTGCCAGCAGCTTATTCACCGGGGAGCTGTTTTTT. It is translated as CASSLFTGELFF.

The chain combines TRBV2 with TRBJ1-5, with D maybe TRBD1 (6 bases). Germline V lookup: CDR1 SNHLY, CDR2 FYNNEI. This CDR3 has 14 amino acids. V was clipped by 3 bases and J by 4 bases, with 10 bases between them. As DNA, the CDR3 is TGTGCCAGCAGTGAGTCAGGGGATAATCAGCCCCAGCATTTT. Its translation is CASSESGDNQPQHF.

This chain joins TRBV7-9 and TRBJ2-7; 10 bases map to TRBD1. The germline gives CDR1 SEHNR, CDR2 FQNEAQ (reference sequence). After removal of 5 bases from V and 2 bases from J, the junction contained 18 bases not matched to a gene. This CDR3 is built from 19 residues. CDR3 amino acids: CASSPGDRGGGFLTYEQYF. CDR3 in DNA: TGTGCCAGCAGCCCTGGGGACAGGGGAGGTGGGTTCCTCACCTACGAGCAGTACTTC.

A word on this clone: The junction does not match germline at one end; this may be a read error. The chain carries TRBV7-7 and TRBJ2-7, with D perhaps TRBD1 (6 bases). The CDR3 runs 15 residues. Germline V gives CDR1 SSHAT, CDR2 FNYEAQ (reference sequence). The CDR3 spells CASSPNGGLFGEQYF. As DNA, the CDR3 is TGTGCTAGCAGCCCAAATGGGGGCCTCTTCGGCGAGCAGTACTTC.

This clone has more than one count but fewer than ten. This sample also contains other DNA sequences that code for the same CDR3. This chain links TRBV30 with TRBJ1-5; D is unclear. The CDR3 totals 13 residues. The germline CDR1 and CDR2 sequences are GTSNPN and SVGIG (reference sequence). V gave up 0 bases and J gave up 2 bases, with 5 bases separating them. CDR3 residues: CAWSVQGNQPQHF. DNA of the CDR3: TGTGCCTGGAGTGTACAAGGCAATCAGCCCCAGCATTTT.

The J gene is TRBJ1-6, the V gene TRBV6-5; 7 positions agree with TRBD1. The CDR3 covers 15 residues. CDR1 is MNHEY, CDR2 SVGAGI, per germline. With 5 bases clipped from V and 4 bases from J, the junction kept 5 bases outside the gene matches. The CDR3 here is CASSPAGGYNSPLHF. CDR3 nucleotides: TGTGCCAGCAGTCCCGCAGGGGGGTATAATTCACCCCTCCACTTT.

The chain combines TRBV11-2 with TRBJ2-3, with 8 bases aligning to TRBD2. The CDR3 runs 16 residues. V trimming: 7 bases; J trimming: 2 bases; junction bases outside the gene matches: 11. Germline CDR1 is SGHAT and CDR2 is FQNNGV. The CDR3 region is CASTLRRGAATDTQYF. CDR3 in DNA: TGTGCCAGCACCCTAAGGCGGGGGGCGGCCACAGATACGCAGTATTTT.

This CDR3 is CASTRGSGEAFF. Written as DNA, the CDR3 is TGTGCCAGCACCAGGGGATCCGGCGAAGCTTTCTTT. This chain connects TRBV7-6 to TRBJ1-1; maybe TRBD1 (6 bases). V gave up 7 bases and J gave up 8 bases, with 14 bases separating them. The CDR3 loop spans 12 amino acids. Per germline, CDR1 SGHVS and CDR2 FNYEAQ.

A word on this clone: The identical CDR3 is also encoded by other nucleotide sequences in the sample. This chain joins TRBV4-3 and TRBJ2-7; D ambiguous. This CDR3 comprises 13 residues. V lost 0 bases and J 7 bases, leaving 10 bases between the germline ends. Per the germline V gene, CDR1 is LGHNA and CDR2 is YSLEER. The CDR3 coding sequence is TGCGCCAGCAGCCAAGATCTCCCTAGTGAGCAGTACTTC. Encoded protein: CASSQDLPSEQYF.

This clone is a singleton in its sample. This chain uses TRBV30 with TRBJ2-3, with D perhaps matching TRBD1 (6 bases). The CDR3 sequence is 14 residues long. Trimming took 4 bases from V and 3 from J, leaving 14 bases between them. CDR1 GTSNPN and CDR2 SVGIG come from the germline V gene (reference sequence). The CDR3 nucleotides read TGTGCCTGGAATCCGGACAGAAGGACAGATACGCAGTATTTT. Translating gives CAWNPDRRTDTQYF.

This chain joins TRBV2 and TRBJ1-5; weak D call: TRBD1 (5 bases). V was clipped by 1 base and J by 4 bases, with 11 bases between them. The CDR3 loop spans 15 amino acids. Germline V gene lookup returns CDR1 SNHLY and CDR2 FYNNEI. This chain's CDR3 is CASSEDSTANQPQHF. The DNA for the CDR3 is TGTGCCAGCAGTGAAGATTCGACAGCTAATCAGCCCCAGCATTTT.

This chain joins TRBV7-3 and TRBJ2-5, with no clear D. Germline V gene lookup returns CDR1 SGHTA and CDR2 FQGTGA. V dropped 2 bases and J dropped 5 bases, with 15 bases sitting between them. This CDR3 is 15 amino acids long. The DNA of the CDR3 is TGTGCCAGCAGCTTACTCGGCGGATCTCGGGAGACCCAGTACTTC. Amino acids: CASSLLGGSRETQYF.

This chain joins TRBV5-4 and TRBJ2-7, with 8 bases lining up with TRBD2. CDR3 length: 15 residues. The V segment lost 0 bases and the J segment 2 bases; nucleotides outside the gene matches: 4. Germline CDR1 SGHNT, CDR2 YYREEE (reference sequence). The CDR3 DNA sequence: TGTGCCAGCAGCTTGGCCGGGGGGGAACCCTACGAGCAGTACTTC. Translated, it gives CASSLAGGEPYEQYF.

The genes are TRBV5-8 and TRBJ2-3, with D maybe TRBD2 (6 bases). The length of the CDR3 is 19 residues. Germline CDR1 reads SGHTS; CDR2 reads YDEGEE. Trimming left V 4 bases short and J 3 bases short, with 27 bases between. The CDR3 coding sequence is TGTGCCAGCAGCCCGGAGGGAGCGGGCGAAAGTATGATAACAGATACGCAGTATTTT. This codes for CASSPEGAGESMITDTQYF.

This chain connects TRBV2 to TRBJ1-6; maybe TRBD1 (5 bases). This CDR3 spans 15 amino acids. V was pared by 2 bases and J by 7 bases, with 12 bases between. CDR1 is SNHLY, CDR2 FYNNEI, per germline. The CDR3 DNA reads TGTGCCAGCAGTGAATTGTCAGGGCAAAATTCACCCCTCCACTTT. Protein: CASSELSGQNSPLHF.

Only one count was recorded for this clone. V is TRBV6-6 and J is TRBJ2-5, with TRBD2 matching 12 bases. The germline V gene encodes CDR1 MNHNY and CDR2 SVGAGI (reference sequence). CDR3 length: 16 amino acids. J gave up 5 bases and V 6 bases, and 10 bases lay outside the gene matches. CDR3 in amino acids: CASSGRLAGVEETQYF. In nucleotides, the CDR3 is TGTGCCAGCAGCGGACGACTAGCGGGAGTCGAGGAGACCCAGTACTTC.

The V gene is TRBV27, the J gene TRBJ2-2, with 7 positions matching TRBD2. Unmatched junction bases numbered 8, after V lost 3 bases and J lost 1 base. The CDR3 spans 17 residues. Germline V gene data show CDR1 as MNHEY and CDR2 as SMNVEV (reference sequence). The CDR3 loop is CASSFPGVAGNTGELFF. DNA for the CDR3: TGTGCCAGCAGTTTCCCCGGGGTAGCGGGGAACACCGGGGAGCTGTTTTTT.

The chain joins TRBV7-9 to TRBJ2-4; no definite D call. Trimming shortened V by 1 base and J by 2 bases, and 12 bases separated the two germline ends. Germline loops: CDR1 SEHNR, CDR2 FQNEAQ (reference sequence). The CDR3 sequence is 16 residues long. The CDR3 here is CASSLVLFGPKNIQYF. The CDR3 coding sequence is TGTGCCAGCAGCTTAGTTCTTTTCGGGCCCAAAAACATTCAGTACTTC.

Written as DNA, the CDR3 is TGTGCCAGCAGCCGATATTGGGACAGGGTAGAAGAGACCCAGTACTTC. Its protein is CASSRYWDRVEETQYF. V and J are TRBV14 and TRBJ2-5, with 9 positions matching TRBD1. The length of the CDR3 is 16 residues. CDR1 SGHDN and CDR2 FVKESK come from the germline V gene. The V gene end was trimmed by 4 bases and the J gene end by 3 bases; junction bases not matched to a gene: 9.